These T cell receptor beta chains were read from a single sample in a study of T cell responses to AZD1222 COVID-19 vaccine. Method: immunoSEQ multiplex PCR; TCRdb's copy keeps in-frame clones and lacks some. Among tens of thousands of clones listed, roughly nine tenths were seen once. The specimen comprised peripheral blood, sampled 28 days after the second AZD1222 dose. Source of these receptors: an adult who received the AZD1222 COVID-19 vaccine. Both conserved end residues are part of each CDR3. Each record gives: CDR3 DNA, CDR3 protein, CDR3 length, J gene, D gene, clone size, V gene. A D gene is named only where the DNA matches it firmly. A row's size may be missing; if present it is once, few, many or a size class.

cdr3_nt: TGTGCCTGGAGTCTAATCGATCAGCCCCAGCATTTT
cdr3_aa: CAWSLIDQPQHF
cdr3_length: 12
j_call: TRBJ1-5
d_call: -
clone_size: few
v_call: TRBV30

cdr3_nt: TGCGCCAGCAGCTTGTCGGGGTTGGGGAACACTGAAGCTTTCTTT
cdr3_aa: CASSLSGLGNTEAFF
cdr3_length: 15
j_call: TRBJ1-1
d_call: -
clone_size: -
v_call: TRBV5-1

cdr3_nt: TGTGCCAGCAGTTTTAGGGGTCCGGGCACTGAAGCTTTCTTT
cdr3_aa: CASSFRGPGTEAFF
cdr3_length: 14
j_call: TRBJ1-1
d_call: -
clone_size: -
v_call: TRBV28

cdr3_nt: TGTGCCAGCAGGAAAAGCGGGCCCGGGGAGCTGTTTTTT
cdr3_aa: CASRKSGPGELFF
cdr3_length: 13
j_call: TRBJ2-2
d_call: -
clone_size: once
v_call: TRBV27

cdr3_nt: TGTGCCAGCAGACAGACAGCCTCCTACGAGCAGTACTTC
cdr3_aa: CASRQTASYEQYF
cdr3_length: 13
j_call: TRBJ2-7
d_call: -
clone_size: once
v_call: TRBV27

cdr3_nt: TGTGCCAGTAGTATAGTTCGTACGGGAGTAGGCACCGGGGAGCTGTTTTTT
cdr3_aa: CASSIVRTGVGTGELFF
cdr3_length: 17
j_call: TRBJ2-2
d_call: -
clone_size: -
v_call: TRBV19

cdr3_nt: TGCGCCAGCAGCTTGGGACAGGGGGTAACAGATACGCAGTATTTT
cdr3_aa: CASSLGQGVTDTQYF
cdr3_length: 15
j_call: TRBJ2-3
d_call: TRBD1
clone_size: few
v_call: TRBV5-1

cdr3_nt: TGCGCCAGCAGCTTGGCCGGTGGGACTGTCTCCTACAATGAGCAGTTCTTC
cdr3_aa: CASSLAGGTVSYNEQFF
cdr3_length: 17
j_call: TRBJ2-1
d_call: -
clone_size: once
v_call: TRBV5-1

cdr3_nt: TGTGCCAGCCCGAGGAGCAGGGGAGAGACCCAGTACTTC
cdr3_aa: CASPRSRGETQYF
cdr3_length: 13
j_call: TRBJ2-5
d_call: -
clone_size: -
v_call: TRBV7-2

cdr3_nt: TGCGCCAGCAGCCAAGATCCCGGGACTAGTTCATTAGAGACCCAGTACTTC
cdr3_aa: CASSQDPGTSSLETQYF
cdr3_length: 17
j_call: TRBJ2-5
d_call: TRBD2
clone_size: -
v_call: TRBV4-1

cdr3_nt: TGTGCCAGCAGCTTAGCGGGGGGTGACGAGCAGTACTTC
cdr3_aa: CASSLAGGDEQYF
cdr3_length: 13
j_call: TRBJ2-7
d_call: -
clone_size: few
v_call: TRBV7-9

cdr3_nt: TGTGCCAGCAGCTTAACCCCGGGAGGGTTCCACGAGCAGTACTTC
cdr3_aa: CASSLTPGGFHEQYF
cdr3_length: 15
j_call: TRBJ2-7
d_call: TRBD2
clone_size: -
v_call: TRBV7-3

cdr3_nt: TGTGCCAGCAGCGTATCCGGCGCCCAAGAGACCCAGTACTTC
cdr3_aa: CASSVSGAQETQYF
cdr3_length: 14
j_call: TRBJ2-5
d_call: -
clone_size: -
v_call: TRBV9

cdr3_nt: TGTGCCAGCAGCTTAAAGGGACAGCCCTATGGCTACACCTTC
cdr3_aa: CASSLKGQPYGYTF
cdr3_length: 14
j_call: TRBJ1-2
d_call: TRBD1
clone_size: -
v_call: TRBV7-9

cdr3_nt: TGTGCCAGCAGCCTCAGGGTGACGGGCACCGGGGAGCTGTTTTTT
cdr3_aa: CASSLRVTGTGELFF
cdr3_length: 15
j_call: TRBJ2-2
d_call: -
clone_size: -
v_call: TRBV6-8

cdr3_nt: TGCGCCAGCAGCTCGGGAGATACGCAGTATTTT
cdr3_aa: CASSSGDTQYF
cdr3_length: 11
j_call: TRBJ2-3
d_call: -
clone_size: few
v_call: TRBV5-1

cdr3_nt: TGTGCCAGCACCCCGGGAGTGGTTTCCTACGAGCAGTACTTC
cdr3_aa: CASTPGVVSYEQYF
cdr3_length: 14
j_call: TRBJ2-7
d_call: -
clone_size: -
v_call: TRBV7-8

cdr3_nt: TGTGCCAGTCAGGGACAGTCTTACGAGCAGTACTTC
cdr3_aa: CASQGQSYEQYF
cdr3_length: 12
j_call: TRBJ2-7
d_call: TRBD1
clone_size: once
v_call: TRBV18

cdr3_nt: TGCGCCAGCAGGACCCAACAGGGGTCCTATGGCTACACCTTC
cdr3_aa: CASRTQQGSYGYTF
cdr3_length: 14
j_call: TRBJ1-2
d_call: TRBD1
clone_size: -
v_call: TRBV5-1

cdr3_nt: TGTGCCAGCAAGCAGACAGGGGGCGACGCCGGGGAGCTGTTTTTT
cdr3_aa: CASKQTGGDAGELFF
cdr3_length: 15
j_call: TRBJ2-2
d_call: TRBD1
clone_size: once
v_call: TRBV6-5

cdr3_nt: TGTGCCAGCAGCCGGACCTCTCAGGGCGAAAAACTGTTTTTT
cdr3_aa: CASSRTSQGEKLFF
cdr3_length: 14
j_call: TRBJ1-4
d_call: -
clone_size: few
v_call: TRBV7-8

cdr3_nt: TGTGCCAGCAGCGTGGATAGCGGAGATACGCAGTATTTT
cdr3_aa: CASSVDSGDTQYF
cdr3_length: 13
j_call: TRBJ2-3
d_call: -
clone_size: -
v_call: TRBV5-4

cdr3_nt: TGTGCCAGCAGCTTAGGGTCTGCGCGAAGGGAGACCCAGTACTTC
cdr3_aa: CASSLGSARRETQYF
cdr3_length: 15
j_call: TRBJ2-5
d_call: -
clone_size: -
v_call: TRBV7-2

cdr3_nt: TGCGCCAGCAGAAACCTGGGTGATGGGTCTGGAAACACCATATATTTT
cdr3_aa: CASRNLGDGSGNTIYF
cdr3_length: 16
j_call: TRBJ1-3
d_call: -
clone_size: -
v_call: TRBV4-1

cdr3_nt: TGTGCTAGTGGTTTGGGGGGACAGGGTAATCAGCCCCAGCATTTT
cdr3_aa: CASGLGGQGNQPQHF
cdr3_length: 15
j_call: TRBJ1-5
d_call: TRBD1
clone_size: -
v_call: TRBV12-5

cdr3_nt: TGTGCCAGCGGACTCTCTAGCGAGAATGAGCAGTTCTTC
cdr3_aa: CASGLSSENEQFF
cdr3_length: 13
j_call: TRBJ2-1
d_call: -
clone_size: -
v_call: TRBV7-2

cdr3_nt: TGTGCCATCAGTGAGACCTCGGCTAGCGGACTTTACAATGAGCAGTTCTTC
cdr3_aa: CAISETSASGLYNEQFF
cdr3_length: 17
j_call: TRBJ2-1
d_call: TRBD2
clone_size: -
v_call: TRBV10-3

cdr3_nt: TGTGCCAGCAGTGAGACCGGACTTTCTTTCTACGAGCAGTACTTC
cdr3_aa: CASSETGLSFYEQYF
cdr3_length: 15
j_call: TRBJ2-7
d_call: -
clone_size: -
v_call: TRBV25-1

cdr3_nt: TGTGCCAGCAGCCGTGGCTCGCCGGTTGAAGCTTTCTTT
cdr3_aa: CASSRGSPVEAFF
cdr3_length: 13
j_call: TRBJ1-1
d_call: -
clone_size: -
v_call: TRBV28

cdr3_nt: TGTGCCAGCAGCTTCGCAGGGGGCACTGAAGCTTTCTTT
cdr3_aa: CASSFAGGTEAFF
cdr3_length: 13
j_call: TRBJ1-1
d_call: TRBD1
clone_size: -
v_call: TRBV7-9

cdr3_nt: TGTGCCATCAGTGAGTCTGGACAGGCCACTACGTTCTCCTACGAGCAGTACTTC
cdr3_aa: CAISESGQATTFSYEQYF
cdr3_length: 18
j_call: TRBJ2-7
d_call: TRBD1
clone_size: -
v_call: TRBV10-3

cdr3_nt: TGTGCCAGCAGCCGGGGGGACAGCTCCTACGAGCAGTACTTC
cdr3_aa: CASSRGDSSYEQYF
cdr3_length: 14
j_call: TRBJ2-7
d_call: -
clone_size: -
v_call: TRBV5-6

cdr3_nt: TGTGCCAGCAGTTACTCTGGTGAGCAGTTCTTC
cdr3_aa: CASSYSGEQFF
cdr3_length: 11
j_call: TRBJ2-1
d_call: -
clone_size: -
v_call: TRBV6-5

cdr3_nt: TGTGCCAGCAAAGGTGCATACGAGCAGTACTTC
cdr3_aa: CASKGAYEQYF
cdr3_length: 11
j_call: TRBJ2-7
d_call: -
clone_size: -
v_call: TRBV11-3

cdr3_nt: TGTGCCAGCAGCTTCGGCCTTGACAGGGGGATAGACTACACCTTC
cdr3_aa: CASSFGLDRGIDYTF
cdr3_length: 15
j_call: TRBJ1-2
d_call: TRBD1
clone_size: -
v_call: TRBV7-9

cdr3_nt: TGTGCCAGTAGTCGGGATTCCTTTCTTGCTAACTATGGCTACACCTTC
cdr3_aa: CASSRDSFLANYGYTF
cdr3_length: 16
j_call: TRBJ1-2
d_call: -
clone_size: once
v_call: TRBV19

cdr3_nt: TGTGCCAGCAGTGAAGCAGGGGGATTCTATGGCTACACCTTC
cdr3_aa: CASSEAGGFYGYTF
cdr3_length: 14
j_call: TRBJ1-2
d_call: -
clone_size: -
v_call: TRBV6-1

cdr3_nt: TGTGCCAGCTCCACTTCCGGGACTAGCCTAGGAAGGGAGTTCTTC
cdr3_aa: CASSTSGTSLGREFF
cdr3_length: 15
j_call: TRBJ2-1
d_call: TRBD2
clone_size: -
v_call: TRBV28

cdr3_nt: TGTGCCAGCCTTGGGACAGGCGATTCACCCCTCCACTTT
cdr3_aa: CASLGTGDSPLHF
cdr3_length: 13
j_call: TRBJ1-6
d_call: TRBD1
clone_size: -
v_call: TRBV12-3/TRBV12-4

cdr3_nt: TGTGCCAGCAGCCAAGTCGACAGGGCCTATGGCTACACCTTC
cdr3_aa: CASSQVDRAYGYTF
cdr3_length: 14
j_call: TRBJ1-2
d_call: TRBD1
clone_size: -
v_call: TRBV4-2

cdr3_nt: TGTGCCATCAGTGCACAAACTAACACCGGGGAGCTGTTTTTT
cdr3_aa: CAISAQTNTGELFF
cdr3_length: 14
j_call: TRBJ2-2
d_call: -
clone_size: -
v_call: TRBV10-3

cdr3_nt: TGTGCCAGTAGTATAGGGAGACAGCCCCAGCATTTT
cdr3_aa: CASSIGRQPQHF
cdr3_length: 12
j_call: TRBJ1-5
d_call: -
clone_size: -
v_call: TRBV19

cdr3_nt: TGTGCCAGCTCACCCCTGGACGGTAGCAATCAGCCCCAGCATTTT
cdr3_aa: CASSPLDGSNQPQHF
cdr3_length: 15
j_call: TRBJ1-5
d_call: -
clone_size: -
v_call: TRBV18

cdr3_nt: TGTGCCAGCAGCTTAGTCCTAGCTTCCGAGCAGTACTTC
cdr3_aa: CASSLVLASEQYF
cdr3_length: 13
j_call: TRBJ2-7
d_call: -
clone_size: -
v_call: TRBV7-9

cdr3_nt: TGCGCCAGCAGCTTGGCCGGGACAGGCTCCTACGAGCAGTACTTC
cdr3_aa: CASSLAGTGSYEQYF
cdr3_length: 15
j_call: TRBJ2-7
d_call: TRBD1
clone_size: -
v_call: TRBV5-1

cdr3_nt: TGCAGTGCTAGAGTCCGCGCTGAAGCTTTCTTT
cdr3_aa: CSARVRAEAFF
cdr3_length: 11
j_call: TRBJ1-1
d_call: -
clone_size: -
v_call: TRBV20-1

cdr3_nt: TGTGCCAGCAGCTTTACGTCTGGGGCCAACGTCCTGACTTTC
cdr3_aa: CASSFTSGANVLTF
cdr3_length: 14
j_call: TRBJ2-6
d_call: -
clone_size: -
v_call: TRBV7-3

cdr3_nt: TGTGCCAGCAGTTTTGATCGAAACACCATATATTTT
cdr3_aa: CASSFDRNTIYF
cdr3_length: 12
j_call: TRBJ1-3
d_call: -
clone_size: -
v_call: TRBV12-3/TRBV12-4

cdr3_nt: TGTGCCAGCCGCGAGAGGGGGCGGTGGGAGACCCAGTACTTC
cdr3_aa: CASRERGRWETQYF
cdr3_length: 14
j_call: TRBJ2-5
d_call: TRBD1
clone_size: -
v_call: TRBV27

cdr3_nt: TGTGCCAGCAGCTTAGAGATGAACACTGAAGCTTTCTTT
cdr3_aa: CASSLEMNTEAFF
cdr3_length: 13
j_call: TRBJ1-1
d_call: -
clone_size: once
v_call: TRBV7-9

cdr3_nt: TGTGCCAGCAGCCTCGCGGGCGGTAATGAGCAGTTCTTC
cdr3_aa: CASSLAGGNEQFF
cdr3_length: 13
j_call: TRBJ2-1
d_call: -
clone_size: -
v_call: TRBV5-4